These 26 T cell receptor beta chains originate from one sample sequenced in a study of graft-versus-host responses after intestinal transplantation. Profiling relied on immunoSEQ multiplex PCR, and the TCRdb table lists in-frame clones only, not all of them. This sample has 25,000 to 30,000 clones, with 82% found just once. The antigens of these receptors remain unknown. The source was unstimulated CD4+ T cells sorted from spleen or lymph node cells, collected before intestinal transplant. All receptors come from a human donor who received an intestinal transplant.

This sequence joins TRBV6-1 and TRBJ2-3; D remains ambiguous. This CDR3 comprises 13 residues. Germline assignment: CDR1 MNHNS and CDR2 SASEGT. The V gene lost 4 bases and the J gene lost 4 bases, with 9 bases spanning the gap. As DNA, the CDR3 is TGTGCCAGCAGTGTCAGGAGATCAGATACGCAGTATTTT. It yields the protein CASSVRRSDTQYF.

Regarding this clone: One end of the junction is discordant with germline, which a read error may explain. This chain uses TRBV7-6 with TRBJ2-7, with TRBD1 matching 8 bases. This CDR3 has 13 amino acids. Germline values: CDR1 SGHVS, CDR2 FNYEAQ. In nucleotides, the CDR3 is TGTACCAGCAGCCGACAGGGGACCTACGAGCAGTACTTC. Its protein product is CTSSRQGTYEQYF. The full variable domain, rest sourced from reference TRBV7-6 and TRBJ2-7, is GAGVSQSPRYKVTKRGQDVALRCDPISGHVSLYWYRQALGQGPEFLTYFNYEAQQDKSGLPNDRFSAERPEGSISTLTIQRTEQRDSAMYRCTSSRQGTYEQYFGPGTRLTVT.

This chain links TRBV25-1 with TRBJ1-2; D is possibly TRBD1 (5 bases). Trimming removed 1 base at V and 6 bases at J, with 9 bases between. This CDR3 comprises 13 residues. Germline V lookup: CDR1 MGHDK, CDR2 SYGVNS. CDR3 sequence reads: CASSEFQGDGYTF. DNA for the CDR3: TGTGCCAGCAGTGAATTTCAGGGCGATGGCTACACCTTC.

The chain employs TRBV28 and TRBJ1-1, with 10 positions matching TRBD1. Germline CDR1 and CDR2: MDHEN and SYDVKM. V shed 6 bases, J shed 7 bases, and the junction held 5 bases outside the gene matches. The CDR3 contains 13 residues. CDR3 residues: CASSRQGALEAFF. For the CDR3, the DNA is TGTGCCAGCAGCAGACAGGGGGCACTTGAAGCTTTCTTT.

The chain joins TRBV5-1 to TRBJ1-3; 8 nucleotides agree with TRBD1. The CDR3 totals 14 residues. The junction had 1 base not matched to a gene; V was cut back by 5 bases and J by 0 bases. Germline V gene sequence: CDR1 SGHRS, CDR2 YFSETQ. CDR3 residues: CASRGQASGNTIYF. CDR3 bases: TGCGCCAGCAGGGGACAGGCCTCTGGAAACACCATATATTTT.

The rearrangement uses TRBV15 and TRBJ1-3; weak D call: TRBD1 (5 bases). Trimming shortened V by 0 bases and J by 3 bases, and 9 bases separated the two germline ends. CDR1 and CDR2 (germline): LNHNV, YYDKDF (reference sequence). The CDR3 has 15 amino acids. CDR3 protein: CATSREQEVGNTIYF. CDR3 coding DNA: TGTGCCACCAGCAGAGAACAGGAGGTTGGAAACACCATATATTTT.

The gene calls are TRBV2 and TRBJ2-3, with 8 bases that match TRBD1. The CDR3 has 14 amino acids. Trimming removed 4 bases from V and 8 bases from J; junction bases left unmatched: 8. Germline CDR1 reads SNHLY; CDR2 reads FYNNEI. The CDR3 reads CASSGQGARGTQYF. CDR3 in DNA: TGTGCCAGCAGTGGGCAGGGGGCGCGAGGTACGCAGTATTTT.

This chain connects TRBV5-1 to TRBJ2-1, with 9 positions matching TRBD2. Germline CDR1 is SGHRS and CDR2 is YFSETQ. The CDR3 is 16 residues long. V shed 3 bases and J 6 bases; nucleotides not matched to a gene: 10. In DNA form, the CDR3 reads TGCGCCAGCAGCTCTGAGGGTAGCGGGAGTGGCAATGAGCAGTTCTTC. Encoded protein: CASSSEGSGSGNEQFF.

The rearrangement uses TRBV2 and TRBJ1-1; D gene ambiguous. Looked up from germline, CDR1 is SNHLY and CDR2 is FYNNEI. The CDR3 runs to 14 residues. Trimming cost V 7 bases and J 0 bases, with 12 bases left between them. CDR3 sequence reads: CASIVSGMNTEAFF. In DNA, the CDR3 is TGTGCCAGCATAGTCTCAGGCATGAACACTGAAGCTTTCTTT.

The chain combines TRBV11-2 with TRBJ1-4; 9 bases match TRBD1. The CDR3 has 17 residues. The junction had 9 bases not matched to a gene; V was cut back by 7 bases and J by 0 bases. The germline gives CDR1 SGHAT, CDR2 FQNNGV. The CDR3 bases are TGTGCCAGCAACTCGGGACAGGGACCTGCAACTAATGAAAAACTGTTTTTT. Translating gives CASNSGQGPATNEKLFF.

This clone appeared a single time. The chain employs TRBV7-7 and TRBJ2-6; D uncertain. V gave up 5 bases and J gave up 5 bases, with 25 bases separating them. CDR3 length: 19 amino acids. Looked up from germline, CDR1 is SSHAT and CDR2 is FNYEAQ (reference sequence). The CDR3 DNA sequence: TGTGCCAGCAGCAGGGTGAATAAGTGCCACAAAGGTCGGGCCAACGTCCTGACTTTC. Translation gives CASSRVNKCHKGRANVLTF.

The chain combines TRBV6-6 with TRBJ2-3; D gene unclear. This CDR3 comprises 15 residues. The V gene lost 5 bases and the J gene lost 2 bases, with 14 bases spanning the gap. CDR1 and CDR2 (germline): MNHNY, SVGAGI (reference sequence). CDR3 sequence reads: CASSPRAWSTDTQYF. CDR3 coding DNA: TGTGCCAGCAGTCCCCGCGCTTGGTCCACAGATACGCAGTATTTT.

V usage is TRBV11-2 and J usage is TRBJ1-5; 7 nucleotides match TRBD1. The germline gives CDR1 SGHAT, CDR2 FQNNGV. This CDR3 has 15 residues. Trimming cost V 4 bases and J 7 bases; bases outside gene matches: 10. In nucleotides, the CDR3 is TGTGCCAGCAGCTCCCTCCGTTGGACAGGACAGCCCCAGCATTTT. Its protein is CASSSLRWTGQPQHF.

The sample holds one count of this clone. For the CDR3, the DNA is TGTGCCAGTAGTATTTCCCGGGGGCCAGATACGCAGTATTTT. It translates to CASSISRGPDTQYF. The chain recombines TRBV19 with TRBJ2-3; D possibly matches TRBD1 or TRBD2 (6 bases each). Per germline, CDR1 LNHDA and CDR2 SQIVND (reference sequence). The length of the CDR3 is 14 residues. V lost 3 bases, J lost 4 bases, and 11 bases lay in between.

The rearrangement links TRBV18 to TRBJ2-5, with 8 bases that match TRBD2. Germline values: CDR1 KGHSH, CDR2 LQKENI. V shed 2 bases and J 4 bases; nucleotides not matched to a gene: 3. This CDR3 comprises 14 residues. As DNA, the CDR3 is TGTGCCAGCTCACCAAGCGGGAGTGGAGAGACCCAGTACTTC. Translation: CASSPSGSGETQYF.

This clone was counted only a few times. The chain employs TRBV28 and TRBJ2-7; TRBD2 aligns across 11 bases. Germline V gene lookup returns CDR1 MDHEN and CDR2 SYDVKM. The CDR3 spans 15 residues. J gave up 6 bases and V 4 bases, and 8 bases lay outside the gene matches. The CDR3 coding sequence is TGTGCCAGCAGTTCCACGACTAGCGGGGTCCGCGAGCAGTACTTC. Amino acids: CASSSTTSGVREQYF.

The table lists this clone with a few counts. CDR3 loop: CASSPGNQPQHF. In nucleotides, the CDR3 is TGTGCCAGCTCACCAGGGAATCAGCCCCAGCATTTT. The chain combines TRBV18 with TRBJ1-5; no clear D gene. Germline V gives CDR1 KGHSH, CDR2 LQKENI. Trimming removed 2 bases from V and 4 bases from J, with 3 bases in between. CDR3 length equals 12 residues.

The CDR3 DNA reads TGTGCCAGCAGTCAGGACCGGATCTATGGCTACACCTTC. This encodes CASSQDRIYGYTF. The J gene is TRBJ1-2, the V gene TRBV2; D is ambiguous. Germline assignment: CDR1 SNHLY and CDR2 FYNNEI. Trimming stripped 5 bases from V and 4 bases from J, with 11 bases between. The CDR3 extends over 13 amino acids.

This rearrangement joins TRBV7-8 to TRBJ1-1; D unclear. CDR3 size: 14 residues. Germline CDR1 is SGHVS and CDR2 is FQNEAQ. V lost 1 base, J lost 2 bases, and 8 bases lay in between. The CDR3 protein is CASSLGWGNTEAFF. The CDR3 DNA is TGTGCCAGCAGCTTAGGGTGGGGAAACACTGAAGCTTTCTTT.

This chain connects TRBV7-8 to TRBJ2-7; D unclear. This CDR3 has 13 residues. CDR1 and CDR2 (germline): SGHVS, FQNEAQ. The V and J ends lost 5 bases and 0 bases respectively, with 8 bases between them. The CDR3 DNA reads as TGTGCCAGCAGCCACGCCGACTCCTACGAGCAGTACTTC. This codes for CASSHADSYEQYF. The full variable domain, its missing parts supplied by reference TRBV7-8 and TRBJ2-7, is GAGVSQSPRYKVAKRGQDVALRCDPISGHVSLFWYQQALGQGPEFLTYFQNEAQLDKSGLPSDRFFAERPEGSVSTLKIQRTQQEDSAVYLCASSHADSYEQYFGPGTRLTVT.

The gene calls are TRBV5-1 and TRBJ2-3; 11 nucleotides align to TRBD2. This CDR3 spans 17 amino acids. V was clipped by 0 bases and J by 3 bases; unmatched bases: 6. Germline-derived CDR1 and CDR2 are SGHRS and YFSETQ. Written as DNA, the CDR3 is TGCGCCAGCAGCTTGGCCAGGCTAGCGGGAGGAACAGATACGCAGTATTTT. Translating it yields CASSLARLAGGTDTQYF.

CDR3 nucleotide sequence: TGTGCCAGCAGCCCCCCCAGGGGGCTCACCTACGAGCAGTACTTC. Its protein is CASSPPRGLTYEQYF. The chain joins TRBV6-5 to TRBJ2-7, with 8 positions matching TRBD1. The trim removed 6 bases at V and 2 bases at J, leaving 9 bases unmatched. Germline V gene lookup returns CDR1 MNHEY and CDR2 SVGAGI. The CDR3 consists of 15 residues.

The V call is TRBV9, the J call TRBJ2-1, with D maybe TRBD2 (7 bases). Germline V lookup: CDR1 SGDLS, CDR2 YYNGEE. The CDR3 spans 17 residues. V lost 0 bases and J lost 4, with 17 bases in between. The CDR3 DNA follows: TGTGCCAGCAGCGTAGGGGGAGGGGGAGGCCCATACAATGAGCAGTTCTTC. Its protein is CASSVGGGGGPYNEQFF.

This clone was counted once. The chain combines TRBV7-2 with TRBJ2-2; no clear D gene. CDR3 length equals 13 residues. The V end lost 2 bases, the J end lost 3 bases, and 4 bases lay between the germline ends. Per germline, CDR1 SGHTA and CDR2 FQGNSA. The CDR3 is CASSLSYTGELFF. As DNA, the CDR3 is TGTGCCAGCAGCTTATCTTACACCGGGGAGCTGTTTTTT. The entire variable domain, with the rest obtained from reference TRBV7-2 and TRBJ2-2, is as follows: GAGVSQSPSNKVTEKGKDVELRCDPISGHTALYWYRQSLGQGLEFLIYFQGNSAPDKSGLPSDRFSAERTGGSVSTLTIQRTQQEDSAVYLCASSLSYTGELFFGEGSRLTVL.

The chain combines TRBV10-1 with TRBJ2-1; D might be TRBD1 (5 bases). This CDR3 is built from 14 residues. Between the trimmed V and J ends, which lost 1 base and 4 bases, there was a span of 8 bases. The germline V gene encodes CDR1 WNHNN and CDR2 SYGVQD (reference sequence). The CDR3 reads CASSELGQYNEQFF. CDR3 nucleotides: TGCGCCAGCAGTGAGTTGGGGCAGTACAATGAGCAGTTCTTC.

The chain joins TRBV5-1 to TRBJ2-3; D unclear. V was shortened by 0 bases and J by 6 bases, with 8 bases between the two germline ends. The CDR3 contains 13 residues. Germline V gives CDR1 SGHRS, CDR2 YFSETQ. The CDR3 nucleotides are TGCGCCAGCAGCTTGGTTCCGGCGGATACGCAGTATTTT. Its protein product is CASSLVPADTQYF.